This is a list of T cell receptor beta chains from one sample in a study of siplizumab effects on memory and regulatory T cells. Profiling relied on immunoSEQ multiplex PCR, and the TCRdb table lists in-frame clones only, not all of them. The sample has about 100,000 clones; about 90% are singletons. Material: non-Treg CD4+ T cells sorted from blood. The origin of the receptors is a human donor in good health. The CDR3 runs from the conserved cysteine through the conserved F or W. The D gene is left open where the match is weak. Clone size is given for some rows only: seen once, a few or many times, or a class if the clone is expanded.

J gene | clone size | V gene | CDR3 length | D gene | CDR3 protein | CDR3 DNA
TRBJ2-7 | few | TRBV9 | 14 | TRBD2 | CASSSAGGDYEQYF | TGTGCCAGCAGCTCGGCGGGAGGCGACTACGAGCAGTACTTC
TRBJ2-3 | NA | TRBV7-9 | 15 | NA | CASSLVTGARDTQYF | TGTGCCAGCAGCTTAGTTACTGGGGCGAGGGATACGCAGTATTTT
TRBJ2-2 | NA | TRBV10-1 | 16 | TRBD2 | CAKPGTSGRAAGELFF | TGCGCCAAGCCCGGGACTAGCGGGAGGGCGGCCGGGGAGCTGTTTTTT
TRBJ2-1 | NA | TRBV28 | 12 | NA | CASRRNLAEQFF | TGTGCCAGCAGACGTAACTTGGCCGAGCAGTTCTTC
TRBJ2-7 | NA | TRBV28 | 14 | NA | CASSLPHSSHEQYF | TGTGCCAGCAGTTTACCCCATTCCTCCCACGAGCAGTACTTC
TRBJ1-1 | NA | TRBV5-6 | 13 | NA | CASSLTPSVEAFF | TGTGCCAGCAGCTTGACCCCTTCGGTAGAAGCTTTCTTT
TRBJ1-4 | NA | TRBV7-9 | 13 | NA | CASSLELGEKLFF | TGTGCCAGCAGCTTAGAACTAGGGGAAAAACTGTTTTTT
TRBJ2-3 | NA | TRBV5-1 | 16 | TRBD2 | CASSSQGGVGTDTQYF | TGCGCCAGCAGCTCCCAGGGAGGGGTTGGGACAGATACGCAGTATTTT
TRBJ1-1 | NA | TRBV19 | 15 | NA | CASSIAAGLSTEAFF | TGTGCCAGTAGTATAGCGGCGGGGTTAAGCACTGAAGCTTTCTTT
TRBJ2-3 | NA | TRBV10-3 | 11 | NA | CAIAGSDTQYF | TGTGCCATCGCAGGGTCAGATACGCAGTATTTT
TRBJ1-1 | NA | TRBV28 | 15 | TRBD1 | CASSLPRTGWTEAFF | TGTGCCAGCAGTCTCCCCCGGACAGGGTGGACTGAAGCTTTCTTT
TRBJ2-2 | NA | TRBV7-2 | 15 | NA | CATGKQASEQGELFF | TGTGCCACGGGGAAACAGGCTTCGGAGCAGGGGGAGCTGTTTTTT
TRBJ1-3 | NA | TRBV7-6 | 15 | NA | CASSLGTAPGNTIYF | TGTGCCAGCAGCTTAGGGACAGCTCCTGGAAACACCATATATTTT
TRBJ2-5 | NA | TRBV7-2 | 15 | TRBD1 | CASSHPDRGQETQYF | TGTGCCAGCAGCCACCCGGACAGGGGACAAGAGACCCAGTACTTC
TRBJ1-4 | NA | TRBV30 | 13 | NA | CAWSVRGYEKLFF | TGTGCCTGGAGTGTTCGGGGTTATGAAAAACTGTTTTTT
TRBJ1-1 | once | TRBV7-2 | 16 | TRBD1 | CASSKGGTARNTEAFF | TGTGCCAGCAGCAAGGGGGGGACAGCGAGAAACACTGAAGCTTTCTTT
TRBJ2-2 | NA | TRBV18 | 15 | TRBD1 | CASSPIGQGAGELFF | TGTGCCAGCTCACCAATAGGACAGGGCGCCGGGGAGCTGTTTTTT
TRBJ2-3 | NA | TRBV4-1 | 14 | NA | CASSQILGLDTQYF | TGCGCCAGCAGCCAAATCCTAGGATTAGATACGCAGTATTTT
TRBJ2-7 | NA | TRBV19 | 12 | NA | CASSISSYEQYF | TGTGCCAGTAGTATATCCTCCTACGAGCAGTACTTC
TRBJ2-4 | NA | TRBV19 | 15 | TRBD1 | CASSIMQGARNIQYF | TGTGCCAGTAGTATAATGCAGGGGGCGAGAAACATTCAGTACTTC
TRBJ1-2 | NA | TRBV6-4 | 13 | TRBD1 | CASSPRDRGGYTF | TGTGCCAGCAGCCCCCGGGACAGGGGAGGCTACACCTTC
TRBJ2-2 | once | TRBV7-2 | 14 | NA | CASSPDHTTGELFF | TGTGCCAGCAGCCCGGACCATACCACCGGGGAGCTGTTTTTT
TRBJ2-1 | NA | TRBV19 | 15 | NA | CASSLQRQRYNEQFF | TGTGCCAGTAGTCTCCAGCGGCAGCGGTACAATGAGCAGTTCTTC
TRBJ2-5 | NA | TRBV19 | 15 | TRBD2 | CASSMGQASGETQYF | TGTGCCAGTAGTATGGGTCAGGCTAGCGGGGAGACCCAGTACTTC
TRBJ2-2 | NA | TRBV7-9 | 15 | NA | CASTQLATATGELFF | TGTGCCAGCACCCAGCTCGCTACGGCCACCGGGGAGCTGTTTTTT
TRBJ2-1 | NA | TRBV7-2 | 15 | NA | CASSFGHPSYNEQFF | TGTGCCAGCAGCTTTGGACACCCCTCCTACAATGAGCAGTTCTTC
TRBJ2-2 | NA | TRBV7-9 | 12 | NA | CASSLNIGELFF | TGTGCCAGCAGCTTAAATATCGGGGAGCTGTTTTTT
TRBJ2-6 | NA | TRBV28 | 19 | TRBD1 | CASSPLGTGVLSGANVLTF | TGTGCCAGCAGTCCGCTAGGGACAGGGGTCCTCTCTGGGGCCAACGTCCTGACTTTC
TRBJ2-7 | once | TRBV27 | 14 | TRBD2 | CASRGLAGSYEQYF | TGTGCCAGCAGAGGGCTAGCGGGTTCCTACGAGCAGTACTTC
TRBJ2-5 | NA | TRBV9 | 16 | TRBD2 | CASSLRSGSRGETQYF | TGTGCCAGCAGCTTAAGAAGCGGGAGCAGGGGAGAGACCCAGTACTTC
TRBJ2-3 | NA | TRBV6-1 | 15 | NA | CASSEGPSRADTQYF | TGTGCCAGCAGTGAAGGCCCTTCTAGGGCAGATACGCAGTATTTT
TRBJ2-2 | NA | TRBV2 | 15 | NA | CASGETVTRNGELFF | TGTGCCAGCGGGGAGACTGTGACTAGGAACGGGGAGCTGTTTTTT
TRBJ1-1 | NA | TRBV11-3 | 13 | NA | CASSLGGNTEAFF | TGTGCCAGCAGCTTAGGGGGGAACACTGAAGCTTTCTTT
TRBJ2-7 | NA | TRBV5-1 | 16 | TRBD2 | CASSFQTSPSSYEQYF | TGCGCCAGCAGCTTCCAGACTAGCCCGAGCTCCTACGAGCAGTACTTC
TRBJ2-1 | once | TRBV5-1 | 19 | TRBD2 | CASSLEAGGPVGSYNEQFF | TGCGCCAGCAGCCTAGAAGCGGGAGGGCCGGTCGGATCCTACAATGAGCAGTTCTTC
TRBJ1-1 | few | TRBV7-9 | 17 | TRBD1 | CASSSRRGGLMNTEAFF | TGTGCCAGCAGCTCCCGCCGAGGGGGCCTGATGAACACTGAAGCTTTCTTT
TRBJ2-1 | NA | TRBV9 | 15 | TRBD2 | CASSGSGTLYNEQFF | TGTGCCAGCAGCGGGAGCGGGACCTTGTACAATGAGCAGTTCTTC
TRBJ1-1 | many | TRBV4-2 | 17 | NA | CASSQEGGGVGSTEAFF | TGTGCCAGCAGCCAAGAGGGCGGGGGTGTAGGAAGCACTGAAGCTTTCTTT
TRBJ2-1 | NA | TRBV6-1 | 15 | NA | CASMRRDLRGDEQFF | TGTGCCAGCATGAGGAGGGACTTACGAGGCGATGAGCAGTTCTTC
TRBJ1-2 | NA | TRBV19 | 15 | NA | CASIFSGRGNYGYTF | TGTGCCAGTATATTCTCAGGACGGGGTAACTATGGCTACACCTTC
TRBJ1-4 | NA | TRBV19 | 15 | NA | CASSMNRATNEKLFF | TGTGCCAGTAGTATGAATCGAGCAACTAATGAAAAACTGTTTTTT